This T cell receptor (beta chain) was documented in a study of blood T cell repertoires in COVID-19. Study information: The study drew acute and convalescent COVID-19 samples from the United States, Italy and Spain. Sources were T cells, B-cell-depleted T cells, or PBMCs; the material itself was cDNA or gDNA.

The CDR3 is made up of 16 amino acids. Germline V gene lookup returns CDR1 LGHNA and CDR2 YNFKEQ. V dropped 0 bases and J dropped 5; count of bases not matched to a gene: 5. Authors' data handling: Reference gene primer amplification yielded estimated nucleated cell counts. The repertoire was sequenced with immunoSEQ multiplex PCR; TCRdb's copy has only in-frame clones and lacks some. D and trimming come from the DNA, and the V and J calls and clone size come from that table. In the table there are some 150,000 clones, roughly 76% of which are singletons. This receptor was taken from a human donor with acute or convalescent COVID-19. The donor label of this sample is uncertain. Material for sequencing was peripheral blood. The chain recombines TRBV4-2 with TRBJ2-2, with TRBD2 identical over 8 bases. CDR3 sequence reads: CASSQDWAGGTGELFF. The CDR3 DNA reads TGTGCCAGCAGCCAAGATTGGGCGGGGGGAACCGGGGAGCTGTTTTTT.